This T cell receptor beta chain originates from a study of OX40 agonist ivuxolimab in advanced cancers. Study in general: The patients' treatment was ivuxolimab, an agonistic anti-OX40 (CD134) antibody. Partial responses were seen in three patients, one with hepatocellular carcinoma and two with cutaneous melanoma. Overall study results and limits: Expanded clones were, on average, more numerous in CD8+ T cells than in CD4+.

The J segment lost 6 bases and the V segment lost 3 bases, leaving 6 bases of the junction unmatched. The CDR3 sequence is 15 residues long. Germline loops: CDR1 GTSNPN, CDR2 SVGIG (reference sequence). The method was immunoSEQ multiplex PCR; TCRdb's version includes in-frame clones alone and lacks a portion of them. The data contain about 72,000 clones, roughly nine tenths of them singletons. At cycle 4 day 1, cycle 7 day 1, and baseline, blood was sampled. Comment on this clone: What it recognizes is unknown.

The chain carries TRBV30 and TRBJ2-1, with TRBD2 matching over 12 bases. The TCR sequence derives from an adult with an advanced solid tumor such as melanoma, head and neck, liver or kidney cancer. The source was CD4+ or CD8+ T cells sorted from blood, collected in a trial of the OX40 agonist ivuxolimab. This CDR3 reads CAWRTSGSMGNEQFF. The CDR3 nucleotides read TGTGCCTGGAGGACTAGCGGGAGTATGGGCAATGAGCAGTTCTTC.